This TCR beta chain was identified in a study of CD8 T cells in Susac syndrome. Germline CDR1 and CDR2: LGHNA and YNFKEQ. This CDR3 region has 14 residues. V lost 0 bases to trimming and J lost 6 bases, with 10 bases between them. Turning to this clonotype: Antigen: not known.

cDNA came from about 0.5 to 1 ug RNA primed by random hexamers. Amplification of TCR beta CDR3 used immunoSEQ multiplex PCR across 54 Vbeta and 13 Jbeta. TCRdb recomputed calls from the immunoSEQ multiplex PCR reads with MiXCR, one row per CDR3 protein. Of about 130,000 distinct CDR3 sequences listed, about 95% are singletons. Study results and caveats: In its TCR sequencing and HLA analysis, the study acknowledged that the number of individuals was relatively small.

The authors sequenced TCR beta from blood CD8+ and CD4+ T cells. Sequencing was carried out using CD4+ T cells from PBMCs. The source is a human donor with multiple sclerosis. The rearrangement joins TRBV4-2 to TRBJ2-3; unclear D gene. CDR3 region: CASSQEDGKDTQYF. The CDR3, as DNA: TGTGCCAGCAGCCAAGAAGATGGCAAGGATACGCAGTATTTT.